This T cell receptor (beta chain) was identified during a study of glioma-infiltrating T cells listed by TCRdb under 2016. About the investigation overall: TCR alpha- and beta-chain repertoires were sequenced from glioma tissue, non-neoplastic brain tissue and matched peripheral blood mononuclear cells. To measure how far tissue and blood T-cell populations diverged, each tissue-infiltrating repertoire was compared against the peripheral blood repertoire of the same patient. The paired cohort comprised three low-grade glioma patients, under 10 primary glioblastoma patients and three non-glioma patients contributing non-neoplastic brain tissue.

TCR alpha and beta CDR3 regions were amplified with the iRepertoire nested amplicon-rescue multiplex PCR (arm-PCR) platform from RNA. The input for one-step reverse transcription and amplification was about 95-400 ng of tissue mRNA or PBMC total RNA. Following bead purification, Illumina adapters were added by a secondary multiplex PCR, and libraries between 200 and 400 bp were gel-purified. Internal 6-nucleotide barcodes were carried by the libraries and were used for demultiplexing. The libraries were sequenced on an Illumina MiSeq using 2x220 or 2x250 nucleotide paired-end reads. The source study handled its data this way. Paired reads were merged using FLASH 1.2.11 and were aligned to the GRCh37 human genome using BWA-MEM, after which TRA and TRB reads were extracted. V and J assignment used an IMGT-derived reference of cassette sequences and CDR3 motifs that included pseudogenes. Three-frame translation of reads was performed, and productive CDR3s were defined as those with a C...FGXG motif and no stop codons. Unique combinations of V-J cassette pair and CDR3 amino acid sequence were defined as clonotypes. Hamming distance filtering was applied to reads, with thresholds set by the sequence error rate of each sample in mapped regions. The public reads were run again by TCRdb, first through fastp at Q25 and then through MiXCR, and only productive beta chains were kept. Merged by CDR3 protein, the rows form single entries marked with the most common genes and DNA. Here the V and J calls rest on TCRdb's processing, not on the authors' analysis. Across this sample there are about 200,000 distinct CDR3 sequences, with about 32% seen only once. The ten top clones hold 20% of the sample.

In the case of this clonotype: The antigen it binds to is not known. No per-base quality is available; no much larger clone lies one base away.

Per the germline V gene, SGDLS is the CDR1 and YYNGEE is the CDR2. V and J are truncated by 4 bases and 0 bases respectively, leaving an intervening sequence of 17 bases. Including the terminal cysteine and phenylalanine, the CDR3 comprises 16 residues. Left in the record is the CDR3 DNA by itself, 48 bases read in frame from the first base. Study-level results and caveats: VJ-independent divergence between tissue and blood was lower than expected in non-neoplastic patients but higher than expected in all gliomas, particularly low-grade gliomas. Small numbers underpinned the group comparisons: roughly eight glioblastoma patients, three low-grade glioma patients and three non-neoplastic patients. Very few CDR3 sequences were found to be shared between tissue and blood, and this scarcity was attributed to high CDR3 diversity and limited sampling.

This TCR was recovered from a human donor with low-grade glioma or glioblastoma, undergoing nonglioma brain surgery, or in good health (not recorded which). Sequences were obtained from glioma tissue, nonneoplastic brain tissue, or PBMCs (not recorded which). The V and J genes are TRBV9 and TRBJ2-7, with TRBD2 perhaps the D gene, on 5 matching bases. The DNA is as follows: TGTGCCAGCAGCCCCACCGGAGGTATCCTCTCCTACGAGCAGTACTTC. Its protein product is CASSPTGGILSYEQYF.